The clone carrying this T cell receptor beta chain is classed as medium-sized. The antigen is not known. The CDR3 runs to 15 residues. The V gene end was trimmed by 5 bases and the J gene end by 4 bases; junction bases not matched to a gene: 4. Time point in this sample: sample taken at primary tumor resection. Frozen PBMC, nontumor lung or tumor provided whole RNA, which was sequenced unsorted. The entry originates in a study of spatial heterogeneity in lung cancer. Overall study results and limits: Tumor TCRs that were ubiquitous and expanded showed up in blood more at resection than follow-up.

Individual TCR cDNA molecules each bore their own unique molecular identifier. A single record per CDR3 protein comes from TCRdb applying MiXCR to the 5' RACE reads. The table shows about 85,000 distinct CDR3 sequences, with around 21% occurring only once. The TCR sequence derives from a male donor with early-stage non-small cell lung cancer. This rearrangement joins TRBV12-3 or TRBV12-4 to TRBJ2-1; 11 positions agree with TRBD2. The sequencing used PBMCs, collected at surgery. CDR3 nucleotides: TGTGCCAGCAGTGGGACTAGCGGACCTTACAATGAGCAGTTCTTC. This gives the protein CASSGTSGPYNEQFF.